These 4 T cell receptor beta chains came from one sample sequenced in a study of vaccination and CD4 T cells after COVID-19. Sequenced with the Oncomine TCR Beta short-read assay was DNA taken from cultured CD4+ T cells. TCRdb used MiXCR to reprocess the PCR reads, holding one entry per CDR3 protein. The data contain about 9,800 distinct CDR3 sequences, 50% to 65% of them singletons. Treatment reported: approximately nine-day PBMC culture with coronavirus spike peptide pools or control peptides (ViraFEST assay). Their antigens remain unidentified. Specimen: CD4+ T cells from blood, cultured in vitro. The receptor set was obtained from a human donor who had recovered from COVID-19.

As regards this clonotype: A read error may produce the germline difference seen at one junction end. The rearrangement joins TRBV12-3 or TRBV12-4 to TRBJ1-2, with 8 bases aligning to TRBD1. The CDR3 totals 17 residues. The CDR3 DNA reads TGTGCCAGCAGTGCATCAGGGGGCGCTAGGCTAGACTATGACTACACCTTC. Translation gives CASSASGGARLDYDYTF.

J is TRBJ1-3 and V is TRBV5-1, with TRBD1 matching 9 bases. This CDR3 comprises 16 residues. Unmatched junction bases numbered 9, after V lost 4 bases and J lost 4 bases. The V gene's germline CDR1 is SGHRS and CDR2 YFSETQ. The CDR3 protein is CASSKGQGNSGNTIYF. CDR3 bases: TGCGCCAGCAGCAAGGGACAGGGAAATTCGGGAAACACCATATATTTT.

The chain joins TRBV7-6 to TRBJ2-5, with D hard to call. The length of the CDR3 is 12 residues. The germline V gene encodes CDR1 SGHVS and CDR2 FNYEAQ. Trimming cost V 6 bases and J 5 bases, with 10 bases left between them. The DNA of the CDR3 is TGTGCCAGCAGAGCTGCCGGTGAGACCCAGTACTTC. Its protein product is CASRAAGETQYF. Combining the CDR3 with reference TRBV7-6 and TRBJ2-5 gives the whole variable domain GAGVSQSPRYKVTKRGQDVALRCDPISGHVSLYWYRQALGQGPEFLTYFNYEAQQDKSGLPNDRFSAERPEGSISTLTIQRTEQRDSAMYRCASRAAGETQYFGPGTRLLVL.

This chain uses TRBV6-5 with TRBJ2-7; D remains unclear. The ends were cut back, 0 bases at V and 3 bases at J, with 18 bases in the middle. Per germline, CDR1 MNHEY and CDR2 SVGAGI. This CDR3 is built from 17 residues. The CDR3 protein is CASSYSLVTGRVYEQYF. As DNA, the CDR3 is TGTGCCAGCAGTTACTCGTTAGTTACGGGTAGGGTCTACGAGCAGTACTTC.